These 4 T cell receptor beta chains share one sample of origin, sequenced in a study of blood T cells in healthy people across ages. The authors ran a second PCR of roughly 6 to 12 cycles using a sample-barcoded 5' primer and a J-beta primer mix. TCRdb fed the 5' RACE reads into MiXCR, producing one record per CDR3 protein. This repertoire shows hundreds of thousands of distinct CDR3 sequences, around 43% found once; its top ten account for about 32%. The sample taken for sequencing was blood. Receptors originate from an elderly man in good health.

This clonotype was picked up a small number of times. The rearrangement uses TRBV11-2 and TRBJ2-5; weak D call: TRBD1 (8 bases). Germline CDR1 and CDR2: SGHAT and FQNNGV. There are 16 residues in the CDR3. With 5 bases removed from V and 1 base from J, the gap between germline ends came to 17 bases. CDR3 in amino acids: CASSRQGRGVQETQYF. As DNA, the CDR3 is TGTGCCAGCAGCCGACAGGGGAGGGGGGTCCAAGAGACCCAGTACTTC.

J is TRBJ1-1 and V is TRBV20-1; D is undetermined. Trimming took 1 base from V and 6 from J, leaving 12 bases between them. This CDR3 is 13 amino acids long. CDR1 and CDR2 (germline): DFQATT, SNEGSKA (reference sequence). In DNA, the CDR3 is TGCAGTGCTAGAGTCGGTTCAGGAGCTGAAGCTTTCTTT. It codes for CSARVGSGAEAFF.

This clonotype was recorded a few times. The J gene is TRBJ2-6, the V gene TRBV7-2, with 11 positions matching TRBD1. This CDR3 has 21 amino acids. The junction had 11 bases not matched to a gene; V was cut back by 0 bases and J by 1 base. Germline CDR1 reads SGHTA; CDR2 reads FQGNSA. In DNA form, the CDR3 reads TGTGCCAGCAGCTTAGCGCTCGGACAGGGGGCGGGTCGTTCTGGGGCCAACGTCCTGACTTTC. This translates into CASSLALGQGAGRSGANVLTF.

CDR3 in DNA: TGTGCCACCCAACGGGGTGCGAGGGAAGATAGCAATCAGCCCCAGCATTTT. It codes for CATQRGAREDSNQPQHF. V gene TRBV6-1 combines with J gene TRBJ1-5, with D unclear. The CDR3 totals 17 residues. Germline CDR1 is MNHNS and CDR2 is SASEGT. Trimming took 10 bases from V and 0 from J, leaving 22 bases between them.